This T cell receptor (beta chain) is drawn from a study of shared clonotypes between healthy human individuals. CDR1 MDHEN and CDR2 SYDVKM come from the germline V gene. The ends were cut back, 4 bases at V and 6 bases at J, with 4 bases in the middle. The CDR3 is 11 amino acids. As originally analysed: Junction-only immunoSEQ data arrived without quality scores, meaning filtering differed. Profiling relied on immunoSEQ multiplex PCR, and the TCRdb table lists in-frame clones only, not all of them. The DNA gave D and trimming, while V, J and clone size come from that table. The sample has about 2.4 million clones, over 85% seen once.

The source is a man in his late teens or twenties in good health. Some clones in this sample may be carry-over from other donors' samples. The sample consisted of naive CD4+ T cells from PBMCs. Subset specified: CD45RA+ positively selected. V and J are TRBV28 and TRBJ1-3; D remains unclear. The CDR3 spells CASSSLNTIYF. Written as DNA, the CDR3 is TGTGCCAGCAGTTCGTTAAACACCATATATTTT. Looking up the rest from reference TRBV28 and TRBJ1-3 gives the full variable domain: DVKVTQSSRYLVKRTGEKVFLECVQDMDHENMFWYRQDPGLGLRLIYFSYDVKMKEKGDIPEGYSVSREKKERFSLILESASTNQTSMYLCASSSLNTIYFGEGSWLTVV.